The entry below gives a single T cell receptor (beta chain) sequence along with its context. V lost 2 bases to trimming and J lost 7 bases, with 15 bases between them. The CDR3 has 14 residues. Germline values: CDR1 MNHEY, CDR2 SVGEGT. This entry belongs to a study of patients and donors after allogeneic stem cell transplantation. TCRdb called the RT-PCR reads again in MiXCR, with one record for every CDR3 protein. The table records 400,000 to 450,000 distinct CDR3 sequences, 16% of them present only once. This clonotype was sampled from a human donor who was either an allogeneic HSCT recipient or a stem cell or donor lymphocyte infusion donor (not recorded which). It is not recorded whose cells these are; they may come from a transplant donor. Material for sequencing was blood, either unsorted or a sorted T cell fraction (not recorded which). The chain uses TRBV6-2 or TRBV6-3 and TRBJ2-7; tentative D call: TRBD2 (7 bases). CDR3 nucleotide sequence: TGTGCCAGCAGTTACGCGGGGGCCCTTTGGGAGCAGTACTTC. It yields the protein CASSYAGALWEQYF.